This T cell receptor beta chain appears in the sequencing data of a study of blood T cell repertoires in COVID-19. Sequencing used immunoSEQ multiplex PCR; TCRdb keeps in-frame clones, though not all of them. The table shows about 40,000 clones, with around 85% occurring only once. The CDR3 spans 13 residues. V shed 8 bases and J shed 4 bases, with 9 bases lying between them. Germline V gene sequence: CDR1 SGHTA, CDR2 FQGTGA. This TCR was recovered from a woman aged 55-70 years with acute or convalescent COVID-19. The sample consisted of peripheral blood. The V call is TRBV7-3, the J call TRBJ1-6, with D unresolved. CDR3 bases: TGTGCCAGCTCGAGTGATTATAATTCACCCCTCCACTTT. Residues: CASSSDYNSPLHF.